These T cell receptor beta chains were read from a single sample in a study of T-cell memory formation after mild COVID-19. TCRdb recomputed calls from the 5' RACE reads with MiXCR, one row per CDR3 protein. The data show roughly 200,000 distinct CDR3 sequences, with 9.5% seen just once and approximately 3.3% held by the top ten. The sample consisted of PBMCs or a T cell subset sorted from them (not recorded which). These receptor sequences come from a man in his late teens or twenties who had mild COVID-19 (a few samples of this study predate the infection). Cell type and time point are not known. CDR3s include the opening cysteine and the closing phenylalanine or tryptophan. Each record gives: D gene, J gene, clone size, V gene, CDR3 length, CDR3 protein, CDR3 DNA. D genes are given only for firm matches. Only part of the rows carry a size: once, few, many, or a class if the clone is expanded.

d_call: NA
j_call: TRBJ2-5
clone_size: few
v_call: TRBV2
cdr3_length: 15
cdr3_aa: CASAAAAGRGETQYF
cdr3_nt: TGTGCCAGCGCAGCCGCGGCGGGACGGGGAGAGACCCAGTACTTC

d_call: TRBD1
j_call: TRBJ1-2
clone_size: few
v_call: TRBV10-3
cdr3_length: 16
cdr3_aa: CAISGSPGQGTNGYTF
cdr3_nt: TGTGCCATCAGTGGCTCCCCGGGACAGGGGACTAATGGCTACACCTTC

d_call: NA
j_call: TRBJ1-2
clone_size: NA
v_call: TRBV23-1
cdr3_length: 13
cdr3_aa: CASSRADKCGYTF
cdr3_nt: TGCGCCAGCAGTCGCGCTGACAAATGTGGCTACACCTTC

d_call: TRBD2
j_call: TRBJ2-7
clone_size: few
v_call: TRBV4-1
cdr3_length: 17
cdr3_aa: CASSLGLAGGQRNEQYF
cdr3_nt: TGCGCCAGCAGCCTCGGACTAGCGGGGGGGCAGCGCAACGAGCAGTACTTC

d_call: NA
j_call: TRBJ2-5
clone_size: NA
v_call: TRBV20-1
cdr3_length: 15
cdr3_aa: CSARVGGSWEETQYF
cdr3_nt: TGCAGTGCTAGAGTTGGGGGGAGCTGGGAAGAGACCCAGTACTTC

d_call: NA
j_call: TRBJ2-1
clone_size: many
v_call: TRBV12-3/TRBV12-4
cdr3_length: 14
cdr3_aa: CASRRAGAPGEQFF
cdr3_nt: TGTGCCAGCAGGAGGGCGGGGGCCCCCGGTGAGCAGTTCTTC

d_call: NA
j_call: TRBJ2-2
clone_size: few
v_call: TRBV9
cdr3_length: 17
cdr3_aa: CASSPPDASGNTGELFF
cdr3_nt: TGTGCCAGCAGCCCTCCCGACGCCTCGGGCAACACCGGGGAGCTGTTTTTT

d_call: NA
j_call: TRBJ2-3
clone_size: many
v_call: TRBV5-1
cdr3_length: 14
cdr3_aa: CASSLVGAPDTQYF
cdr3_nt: TGCGCCAGCAGCTTGGTGGGGGCCCCAGATACGCAGTATTTT

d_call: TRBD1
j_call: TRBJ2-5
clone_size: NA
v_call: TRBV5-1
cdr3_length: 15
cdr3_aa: CASSSREDRGETQYF
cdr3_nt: TGCGCCAGCAGCTCCCGGGAGGACAGGGGAGAGACCCAGTACTTC

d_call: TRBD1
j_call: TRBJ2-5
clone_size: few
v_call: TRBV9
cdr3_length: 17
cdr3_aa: CASSDPDRGVNQETQYF
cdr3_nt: TGTGCCAGCAGCGACCCCGACAGGGGGGTGAACCAAGAGACCCAGTACTTC